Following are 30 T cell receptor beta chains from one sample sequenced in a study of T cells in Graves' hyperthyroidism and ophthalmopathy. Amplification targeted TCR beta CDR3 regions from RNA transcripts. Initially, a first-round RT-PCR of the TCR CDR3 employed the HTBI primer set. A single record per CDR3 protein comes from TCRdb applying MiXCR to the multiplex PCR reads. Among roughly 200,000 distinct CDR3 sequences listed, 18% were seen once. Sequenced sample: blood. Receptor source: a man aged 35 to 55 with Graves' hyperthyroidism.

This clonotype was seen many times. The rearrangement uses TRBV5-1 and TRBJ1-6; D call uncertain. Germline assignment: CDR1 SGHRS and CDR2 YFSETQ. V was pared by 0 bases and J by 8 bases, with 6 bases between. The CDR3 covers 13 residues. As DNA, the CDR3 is TGCGCCAGCAGCTTGGATAAGCATTCACCCCTCCACTTT. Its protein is CASSLDKHSPLHF. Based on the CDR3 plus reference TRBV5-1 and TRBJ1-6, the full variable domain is KAGVTQTPRYLIKTRGQQVTLSCSPISGHRSVSWYQQTPGQGLQFLFEYFSETQRNKGNFPGRFSGRQFSNSRSEMNVSTLELGDSALYLCASSLDKHSPLHFGNGTRLTVT.

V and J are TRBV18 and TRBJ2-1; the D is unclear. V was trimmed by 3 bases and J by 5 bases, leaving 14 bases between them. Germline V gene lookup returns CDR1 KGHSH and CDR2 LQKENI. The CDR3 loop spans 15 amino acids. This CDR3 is CASSPSPWVDNEQFF. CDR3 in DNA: TGTGCCAGCTCACCGTCCCCATGGGTCGACAATGAGCAGTTCTTC.

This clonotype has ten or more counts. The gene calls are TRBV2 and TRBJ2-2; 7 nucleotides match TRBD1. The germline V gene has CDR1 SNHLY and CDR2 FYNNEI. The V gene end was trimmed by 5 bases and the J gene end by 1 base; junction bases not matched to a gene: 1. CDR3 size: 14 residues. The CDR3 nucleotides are TGTGCCAGCAGTTGGGACAGGAACACCGGGGAGCTGTTTTTT. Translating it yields CASSWDRNTGELFF.

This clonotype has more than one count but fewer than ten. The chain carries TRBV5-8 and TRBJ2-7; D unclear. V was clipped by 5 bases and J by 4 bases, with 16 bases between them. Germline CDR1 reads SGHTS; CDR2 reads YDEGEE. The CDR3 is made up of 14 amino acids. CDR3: CASSIPNQYYEQYF. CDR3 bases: TGTGCCAGCAGTATACCAAACCAGTATTACGAGCAGTACTTC.

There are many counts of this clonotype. The CDR3 is CASSLGPGQGYTGELFF. DNA of the CDR3: TGTGCCAGCAGCTTAGGGCCGGGACAGGGGTACACCGGGGAGCTGTTTTTT. The chain couples TRBV7-2 to TRBJ2-2; 10 bases match TRBD1. J was trimmed by 3 bases and V by 1 base; bases with no gene match: 5. Germline values: CDR1 SGHTA, CDR2 FQGNSA. There are 17 residues in the CDR3.

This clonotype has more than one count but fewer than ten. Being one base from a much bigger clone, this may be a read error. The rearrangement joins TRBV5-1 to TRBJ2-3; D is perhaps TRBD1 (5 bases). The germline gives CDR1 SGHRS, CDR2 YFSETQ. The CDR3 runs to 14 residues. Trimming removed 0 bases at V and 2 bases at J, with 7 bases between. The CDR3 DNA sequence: TGCGCCAGCAGCTTGGACAGGCACACAGATACGCAGTATTTT. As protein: CASSLDRHTDTQYF.

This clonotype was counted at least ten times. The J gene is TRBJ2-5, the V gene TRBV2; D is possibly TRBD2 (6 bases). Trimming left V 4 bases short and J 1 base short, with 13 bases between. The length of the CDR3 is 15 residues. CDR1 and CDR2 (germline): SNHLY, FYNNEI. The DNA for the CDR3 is TGTGCCAGCAGTGGAACCCCGGGACTCCAAGAGACCCAGTACTTC. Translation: CASSGTPGLQETQYF. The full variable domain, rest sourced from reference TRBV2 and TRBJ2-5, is EPEVTQTPSHQVTQMGQEVILRCVPISNHLYFYWYRQILGQKVEFLVSFYNNEISEKSEIFDDQFSVERPDGSNFTLKIRSTKLEDSAMYFCASSGTPGLQETQYFGPGTRLLVL.

CDR3 protein: CASSIGGVDSPLHF. The CDR3, as DNA: TGTGCCAGTAGTATAGGTGGGGTCGATTCACCCCTCCACTTT. This sequence joins TRBV19 and TRBJ1-6; D is unresolved. The CDR3 length is 14 residues. Per germline, CDR1 LNHDA and CDR2 SQIVND (reference sequence). V was cut by 1 base and J by 8 bases, with 9 bases left in between.

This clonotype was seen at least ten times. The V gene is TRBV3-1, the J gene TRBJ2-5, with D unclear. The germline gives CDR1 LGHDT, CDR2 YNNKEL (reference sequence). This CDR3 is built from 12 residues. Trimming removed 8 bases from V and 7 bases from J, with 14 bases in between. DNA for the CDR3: TGTGCCAGCCACCAAGACAAAGGGACCCAGTACTTC. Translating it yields CASHQDKGTQYF.

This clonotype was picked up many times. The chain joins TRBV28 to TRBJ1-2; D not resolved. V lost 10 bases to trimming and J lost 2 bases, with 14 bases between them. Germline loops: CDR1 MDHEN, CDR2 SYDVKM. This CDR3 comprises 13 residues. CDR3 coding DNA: TGTGCCATATTTAAGGAGATGAACTATGGCTACACCTTC. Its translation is CAIFKEMNYGYTF.

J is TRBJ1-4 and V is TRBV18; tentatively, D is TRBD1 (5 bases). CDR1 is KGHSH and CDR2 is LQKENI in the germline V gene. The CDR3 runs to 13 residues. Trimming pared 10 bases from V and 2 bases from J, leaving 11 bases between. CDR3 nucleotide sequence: TGTGCCACCACCAGGGACACTAATGAAAAACTGTTTTTT. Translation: CATTRDTNEKLFF. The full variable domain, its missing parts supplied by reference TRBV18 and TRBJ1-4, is NAGVMQNPRHLVRRRGQEARLRCSPMKGHSHVYWYRQLPEEGLKFMVYLQKENIIDESGMPKERFSAEFPKEGPSILRIQQVVRGDSAAYFCATTRDTNEKLFFGSGTQLSVL.

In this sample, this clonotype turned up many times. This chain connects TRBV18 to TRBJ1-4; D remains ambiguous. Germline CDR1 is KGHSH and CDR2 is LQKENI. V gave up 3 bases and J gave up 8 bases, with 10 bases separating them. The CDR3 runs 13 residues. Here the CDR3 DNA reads TGTGCCAGCTCACCCCGGGCAGCAGAAAAACTGTTTTTT. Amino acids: CASSPRAAEKLFF. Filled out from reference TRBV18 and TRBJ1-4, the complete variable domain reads NAGVMQNPRHLVRRRGQEARLRCSPMKGHSHVYWYRQLPEEGLKFMVYLQKENIIDESGMPKERFSAEFPKEGPSILRIQQVVRGDSAAYFCASSPRAAEKLFFGSGTQLSVL.

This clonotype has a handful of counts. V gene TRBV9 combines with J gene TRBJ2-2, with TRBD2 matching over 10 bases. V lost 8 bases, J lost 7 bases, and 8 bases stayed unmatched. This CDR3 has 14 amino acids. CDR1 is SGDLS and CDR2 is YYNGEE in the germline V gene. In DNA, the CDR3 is TGTGCCAGTAGCAAGGCTAGCGGGGGCGGGGAGCTGTTTTTT. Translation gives CASSKASGGGELFF.

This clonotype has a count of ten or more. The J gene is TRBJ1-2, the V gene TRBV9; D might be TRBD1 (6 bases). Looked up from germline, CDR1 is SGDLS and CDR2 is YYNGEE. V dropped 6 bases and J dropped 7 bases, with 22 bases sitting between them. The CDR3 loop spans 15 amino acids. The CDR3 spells CASTAKPDSLVGYTF. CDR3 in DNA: TGTGCCAGCACCGCCAAACCGGACAGCCTCGTTGGCTACACCTTC. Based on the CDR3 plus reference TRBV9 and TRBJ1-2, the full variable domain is DSGVTQTPKHLITATGQRVTLRCSPRSGDLSVYWYQQSLDQGLQFLIQYYNGEERAKGNILERFSAQQFPDLHSELNLSSLELGDSALYFCASTAKPDSLVGYTFGSGTRLTVV.

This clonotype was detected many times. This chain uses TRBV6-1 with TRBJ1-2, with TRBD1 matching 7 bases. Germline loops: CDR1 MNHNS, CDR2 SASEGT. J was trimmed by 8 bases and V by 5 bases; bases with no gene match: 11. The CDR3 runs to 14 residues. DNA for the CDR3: TGTGCCAGCAGTTCACGAGGGGGCTCCGAGGGCTACACCTTC. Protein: CASSSRGGSEGYTF.

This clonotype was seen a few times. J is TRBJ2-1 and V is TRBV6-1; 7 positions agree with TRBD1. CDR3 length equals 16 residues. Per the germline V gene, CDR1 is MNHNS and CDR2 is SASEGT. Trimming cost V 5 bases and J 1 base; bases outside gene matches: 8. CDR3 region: CASSNDRVYSYNEQFF. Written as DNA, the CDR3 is TGTGCCAGCAGTAACGACAGGGTTTATTCCTACAATGAGCAGTTCTTC.

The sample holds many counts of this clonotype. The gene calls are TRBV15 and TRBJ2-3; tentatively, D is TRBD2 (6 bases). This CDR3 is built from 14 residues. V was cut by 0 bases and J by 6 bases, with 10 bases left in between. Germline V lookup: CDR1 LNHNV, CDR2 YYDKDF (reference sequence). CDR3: CATSRERGWDTQYF. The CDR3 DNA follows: TGTGCCACCAGCAGAGAGCGGGGCTGGGATACGCAGTATTTT.

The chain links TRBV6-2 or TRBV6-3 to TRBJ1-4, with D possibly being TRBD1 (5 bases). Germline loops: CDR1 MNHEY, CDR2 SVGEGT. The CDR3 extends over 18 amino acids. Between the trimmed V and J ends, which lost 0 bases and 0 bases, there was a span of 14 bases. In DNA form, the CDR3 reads TGTGCCAGCAGTTACTCGGGGCAGGCCGGGGCAACTAATGAAAAACTGTTTTTT. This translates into CASSYSGQAGATNEKLFF.

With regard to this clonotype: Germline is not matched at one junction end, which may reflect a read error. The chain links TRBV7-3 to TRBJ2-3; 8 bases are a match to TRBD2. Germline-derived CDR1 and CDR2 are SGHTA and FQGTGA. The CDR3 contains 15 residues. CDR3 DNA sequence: TGCGCCAGCAGCCAAGAAGGCGGGGGGAGAGATACGCAGTATTTT. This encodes CASSQEGGGRDTQYF.

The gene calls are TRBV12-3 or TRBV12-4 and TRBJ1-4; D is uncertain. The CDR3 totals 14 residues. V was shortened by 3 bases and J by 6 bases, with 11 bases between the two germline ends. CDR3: CASSLRYSDEKLFF. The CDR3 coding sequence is TGTGCCAGCAGTTTGCGGTACTCCGATGAAAAACTGTTTTTT.

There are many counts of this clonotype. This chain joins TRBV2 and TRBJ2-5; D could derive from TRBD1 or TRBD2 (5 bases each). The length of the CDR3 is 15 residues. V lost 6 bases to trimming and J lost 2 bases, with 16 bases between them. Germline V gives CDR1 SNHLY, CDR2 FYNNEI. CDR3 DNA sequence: TGTGCCAGCAGGAGAGGGACCGCCCGGCAAGAGACCCAGTACTTC. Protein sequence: CASRRGTARQETQYF.

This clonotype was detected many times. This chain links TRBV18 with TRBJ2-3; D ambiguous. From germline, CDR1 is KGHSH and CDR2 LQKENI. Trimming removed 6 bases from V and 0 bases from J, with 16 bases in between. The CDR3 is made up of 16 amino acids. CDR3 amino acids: CASSLNPAPSTDTQYF. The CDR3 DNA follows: TGTGCCAGCTCCCTAAATCCGGCACCTAGCACAGATACGCAGTATTTT.

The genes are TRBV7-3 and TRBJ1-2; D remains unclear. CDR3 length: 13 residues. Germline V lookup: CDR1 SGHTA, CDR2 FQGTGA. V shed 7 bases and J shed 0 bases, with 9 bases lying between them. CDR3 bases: TGTGCCAGCACCGCACTTCCTAACTATGGCTACACCTTC. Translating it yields CASTALPNYGYTF. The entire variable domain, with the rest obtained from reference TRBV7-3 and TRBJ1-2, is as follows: GAGVSQTPSNKVTEKGKYVELRCDPISGHTALYWYRQSLGQGPEFLIYFQGTGAADDSGLPNDRFFAVRPEGSVSTLKIQRTERGDSAVYLCASTALPNYGYTFGSGTRLTVV.

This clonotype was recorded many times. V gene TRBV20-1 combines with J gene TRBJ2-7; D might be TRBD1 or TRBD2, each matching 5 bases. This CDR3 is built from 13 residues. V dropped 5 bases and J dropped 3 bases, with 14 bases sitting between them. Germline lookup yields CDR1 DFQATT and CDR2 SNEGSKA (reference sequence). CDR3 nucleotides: TGCAGTGCTTTCCGGGACGACAACTACGAGCAGTACTTC. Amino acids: CSAFRDDNYEQYF.

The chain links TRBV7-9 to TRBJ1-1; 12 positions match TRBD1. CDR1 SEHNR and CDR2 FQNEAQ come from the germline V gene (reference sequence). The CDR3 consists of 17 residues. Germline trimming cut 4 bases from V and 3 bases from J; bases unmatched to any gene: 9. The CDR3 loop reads CASSWGTGGAGDTEAFF. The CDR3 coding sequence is TGTGCCAGCAGCTGGGGGACAGGGGGCGCAGGGGACACTGAAGCTTTCTTT.

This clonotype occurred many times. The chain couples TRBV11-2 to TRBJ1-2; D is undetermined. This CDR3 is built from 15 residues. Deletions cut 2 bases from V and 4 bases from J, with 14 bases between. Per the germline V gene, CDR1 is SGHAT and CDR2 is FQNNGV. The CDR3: CASSLTGVSVYGYTF. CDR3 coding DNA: TGTGCCAGCAGCTTAACTGGGGTTAGTGTCTATGGCTACACCTTC.

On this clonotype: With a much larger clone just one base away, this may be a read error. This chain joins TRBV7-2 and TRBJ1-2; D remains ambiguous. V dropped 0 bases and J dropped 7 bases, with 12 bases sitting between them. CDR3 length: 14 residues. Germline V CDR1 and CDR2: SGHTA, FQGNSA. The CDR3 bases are TGTGCCAGCAGCTTAGCCCAGCGTTTATGTGGCTACACCTTC. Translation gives CASSLAQRLCGYTF. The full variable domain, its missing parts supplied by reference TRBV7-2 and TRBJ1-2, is GAGVSQSPSNKVTEKGKDVELRCDPISGHTALYWYRQSLGQGLEFLIYFQGNSAPDKSGLPSDRFSAERTGGSVSTLTIQRTQQEDSAVYLCASSLAQRLCGYTFGSGTRLTVV.

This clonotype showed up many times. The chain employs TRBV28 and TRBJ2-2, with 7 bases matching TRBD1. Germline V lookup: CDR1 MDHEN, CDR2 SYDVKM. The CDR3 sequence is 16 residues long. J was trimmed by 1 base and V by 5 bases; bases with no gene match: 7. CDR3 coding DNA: TGTGCCAGCAGTGCCCCCGGGACAGAGAACACCGGGGAGCTGTTTTTT. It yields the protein CASSAPGTENTGELFF.

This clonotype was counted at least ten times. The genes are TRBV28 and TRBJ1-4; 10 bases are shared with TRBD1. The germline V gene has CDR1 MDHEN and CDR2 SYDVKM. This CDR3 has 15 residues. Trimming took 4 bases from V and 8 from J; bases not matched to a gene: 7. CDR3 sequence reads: CASSSGTGAREKLFF. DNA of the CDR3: TGTGCCAGCAGTTCAGGGACAGGGGCACGGGAAAAACTGTTTTTT.

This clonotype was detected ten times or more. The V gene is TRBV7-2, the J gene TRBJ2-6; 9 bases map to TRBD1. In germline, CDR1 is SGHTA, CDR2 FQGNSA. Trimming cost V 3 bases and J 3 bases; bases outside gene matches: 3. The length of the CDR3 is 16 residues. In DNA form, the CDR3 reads TGTGCCAGCAGCTTCACAGGGGGCCTTGGGGCCAACGTCCTGACTTTC. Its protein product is CASSFTGGLGANVLTF.